The source of this T cell receptor beta chain is a study of T cell repertoires in cytomegalovirus infection (dated by TCRdb to the late 2010s). Regarding the complete study: Donor HLA type was relevant to the analysis, because carriage of CMV infection together with the matching HLA type was indicated by public TCR beta signatures.

Study-wide findings and limitations: In both this cohort and an independent cohort of 352 donors, the cumulative frequency of public TCR beta family members distinguished carriers of CMV infection plus the relevant HLA type. The ex vivo response was dominated by HLA-C-restricted CMV-specific TCR beta clonotypes, which also provided the single most frequent clonotype in two of eight donors.

Sequenced using an Illumina HiSeq 1500. Using fastp trimming at Q25 and MiXCR clonotype assembly, TCRdb reanalyzed the public sequencing data and kept in-frame beta chains. Rows with one shared CDR3 protein collapse into an entry with the most common genes and DNA. Here the sample has under 100,000 distinct CDR3 sequences; around 3.4% occur a single time. The top ten clones comprise less than 5% of the sample. This clonotype was recorded at least ten times. Its antigen is unknown. Qualities for individual bases were not recorded, and no much larger clone is one base off. The CDR3 runs 13 amino acids, cysteine and phenylalanine included. Just the 39-base CDR3 DNA is kept, in frame starting at base 1. The junction carries 9 bases between V and J, which are trimmed by 0 bases and 6 bases respectively. Per the germline V gene, MNHNS is the CDR1 and SASEGT is the CDR2.

The sequencing sample was made of PBMCs. This chain joins TRBV6-1 to TRBJ2-7; the D gene is possibly TRBD1, with 5 bases matching. The TCR sequence derives from a human donor in good health (CMV status not recorded). Some clones in this sample may be carry-over from other donors' samples. Read as DNA, the sequence is TGTGCCAGCAGTGAAGCGGCTAGGGGCGAGCAGTACTTC. It encodes CASSEAARGEQYF.